Sample share makes the clone carrying this T cell receptor beta chain medium-sized. Antigen unknown. A read error may produce the germline difference seen at one junction end. Study-wide results and caveats: Tumor memory CD4+ T cell TCR gene usage was found to cluster with blood and lymph node memory CD4+ cells and with lymph node naive CD4+ cells. Tumor Treg TCRs overlapped most with tumor naive CD4+ cells. Whole repertoires were not studied in the larger cohort, only one V-J beta rearrangement.

After constant-region reverse-primer amplification, full-length variable regions underwent semi-nested PCR with Nested Universal Primer A. TCRdb called the 5' RACE reads again in MiXCR, with one record for every CDR3 protein. Of 5,000 to 6,000 distinct CDR3 sequences in the sample, 52% were seen once. Sequencing was done on a sample of memory CD4+ T cells sorted from blood. Sample subset: memory CD4+ T cells, CD4+CD45RO+CD25-. The source of this sequence is a female donor with breast cancer.

CDR3: CASSALWGTQYF. In nucleotides, the CDR3 is TGTGCTAGCAGCGCTCTCTGGGGGACCCAGTACTTC. This chain joins TRBV7-7 and TRBJ2-5; D is ambiguous. CDR3 size: 12 residues. Germline V CDR1 and CDR2: SSHAT, FNYEAQ (reference sequence).